This T cell receptor beta chain came from a study of radiation and T cells in renal cell carcinoma. Data came from immunoSEQ multiplex PCR; TCRdb stores just in-frame clones and leaves some out. The top ten clones hold over 10% of a sample with just over 150,000 clones, about 87% of them seen once. Turning to this clone: Its antigen is still unknown.

The CDR3 loop spans 15 amino acids. Germline V gives CDR1 SGHRS, CDR2 YFSETQ. V lost 2 bases to trimming and J lost 2 bases; unmatched junction nucleotides: 4. Time point noted: blood 2 weeks post-SBRT. Treatment in this sample: 15 Gy SBRT to primary tumor, nephrectomy 4 weeks later. Blood was sampled at baseline, 2 weeks and 4 weeks after SBRT. The tumor was a clear cell renal cell carcinoma. Study-wide findings and caveats: Top tumor clonotypes rose in blood 2 weeks post-radiation, then contracted. Without pretreatment biopsies, baseline tumor clonotype presence was undetermined.

V is TRBV5-1 and J is TRBJ2-1; 7 bases match TRBD2. The source material was blood, sampled from a patient whose treatment included radiotherapy and nephrectomy. The receptor comes from a woman between 45 and 60 years old with renal cell carcinoma. The CDR3 DNA follows: TGCGCCAGCAGCTTTGGCGGGGGAGCCTACAATGAGCAGTTCTTC. Residues: CASSFGGGAYNEQFF.